These 22 T cell receptor beta chains share one sample of origin, sequenced in a study of blood T cell repertoires in COVID-19. Repertoires were generated with immunoSEQ multiplex PCR, while TCRdb's copy carries only in-frame clones and drops some. The sample consists of 70,000 to 95,000 clones, roughly 89% of them appearing once. Sequencing was done on a sample of peripheral blood. The receptors come from a man between 65 and 79 years old with active or convalescent COVID-19.

The chain recombines TRBV11-2 with TRBJ2-3, with D possibly matching TRBD2 (5 bases). The V gene lost 1 base and the J gene lost 0 bases, with 5 bases spanning the gap. The germline V gene encodes CDR1 SGHAT and CDR2 FQNNGV. CDR3 length equals 14 residues. The CDR3 spells CASSLGGSTDTQYF. In nucleotides, the CDR3 is TGTGCCAGCAGCTTAGGAGGGAGCACAGATACGCAGTATTTT.

The genes are TRBV6-5 and TRBJ1-4, with 7 bases identical to TRBD1. The CDR3 loop spans 15 amino acids. Germline V gene lookup returns CDR1 MNHEY and CDR2 SVGAGI. With 6 bases clipped from V and 3 bases from J, the junction kept 7 bases outside the gene matches. The CDR3 spells CASSRGQAPNEKLFF. The CDR3 region has the DNA TGTGCCAGCAGCCGCGGACAGGCCCCTAATGAAAAACTGTTTTTT.

This chain links TRBV2 with TRBJ2-3, with a possible D match to TRBD1 (5 bases). This CDR3 has 14 amino acids. The germline V and J ends were trimmed by 4 bases and 2 bases, with 10 bases remaining between them. Germline V gene lookup returns CDR1 SNHLY and CDR2 FYNNEI. The CDR3 DNA reads TGTGCCAGCAGTGTAGACAGAATCACAGATACGCAGTATTTT. As protein: CASSVDRITDTQYF.

The chain's CDR3 is CASSEGRLAGAGRGYEQYF. DNA of the CDR3: TGTGCCAGCAGTGAAGGGCGACTAGCGGGAGCGGGCCGGGGTTACGAGCAGTACTTC. The chain recombines TRBV6-1 with TRBJ2-7; 12 bases map to TRBD2. Germline assignment: CDR1 MNHNS and CDR2 SASEGT. V was pared by 1 base and J by 4 bases, with 14 bases of the junction left unmatched. This CDR3 has 19 amino acids.

The chain combines TRBV11-2 with TRBJ1-1; TRBD1 matches 12 bases. In germline, CDR1 is SGHAT, CDR2 FQNNGV. After removal of 6 bases from V and 4 bases from J, the junction contained 6 bases not matched to a gene. The CDR3 is 15 amino acids. The DNA of the CDR3 is TGTGCCAGCAGGGGGACAGGGGGCGATGGCACTGAAGCTTTCTTT. As protein: CASRGTGGDGTEAFF.

The V and J genes are TRBV28 and TRBJ1-5; D possibly corresponds to TRBD1 (6 bases). This CDR3 has 15 residues. The V gene's germline CDR1 is MDHEN and CDR2 SYDVKM. V lost 4 bases and J lost 4, with 14 bases in between. The DNA of the CDR3 is TGTGCCAGCAGTTCAACCGGGACAAATAATCAGCCCCAGCATTTT. This encodes CASSSTGTNNQPQHF.

This clone was found once. This sequence joins TRBV2 and TRBJ2-1; TRBD2 aligns across 9 bases. V lost 8 bases, J lost 7 bases, and 24 bases stayed unmatched. The CDR3 extends over 19 amino acids. Germline values: CDR1 SNHLY, CDR2 FYNNEI. The CDR3 DNA sequence: TGTGCCAGCTTAAGGCCTGGGATAGGCGGGAGGGCCTCGGGGAATGAGCAGTTCTTC. Amino acid sequence: CASLRPGIGGRASGNEQFF. The full variable domain, rest sourced from reference TRBV2 and TRBJ2-1, is EPEVTQTPSHQVTQMGQEVILRCVPISNHLYFYWYRQILGQKVEFLVSFYNNEISEKSEIFDDQFSVERPDGSNFTLKIRSTKLEDSAMYFCASLRPGIGGRASGNEQFFGPGTRLTVL.

The chain couples TRBV11-2 to TRBJ2-3; weak D call: TRBD2 (5 bases). The CDR3 spans 17 residues. V lost 0 bases to trimming and J lost 1 base, with 14 bases between them. Germline lookup yields CDR1 SGHAT and CDR2 FQNNGV. CDR3 bases: TGTGCCAGCAGCTTAGATCTCGGGCTAGCCGGCACAGATACGCAGTATTTT. Amino acids: CASSLDLGLAGTDTQYF.

The rearrangement links TRBV18 to TRBJ1-1; 8 nucleotides align to TRBD1. This CDR3 has 15 amino acids. The germline gives CDR1 KGHSH, CDR2 LQKENI. V lost 3 bases to trimming and J lost 3 bases; unmatched junction nucleotides: 6. As DNA, the CDR3 is TGTGCCAGCTCACCTACAGGGGGAGGATACACTGAAGCTTTCTTT. Its protein product is CASSPTGGGYTEAFF.

The chain links TRBV2 to TRBJ1-1; maybe TRBD1 (5 bases). V was pared by 5 bases and J by 0 bases, with 10 bases between. From germline, CDR1 is SNHLY and CDR2 FYNNEI. The CDR3 spans 14 residues. CDR3 protein: CASSKQEMNTEAFF. The CDR3 nucleotides read TGTGCCAGCAGTAAACAGGAAATGAACACTGAAGCTTTCTTT.

V usage is TRBV7-2 and J usage is TRBJ2-5; D perhaps matches TRBD1 (5 bases). Trimming took 11 bases from V and 5 from J, leaving 18 bases between them. CDR3 length: 13 residues. Germline assignment: CDR1 SGHTA and CDR2 FQGNSA. The CDR3 bases are TGTGCCGGGGCTGGGCAGGGATCGGAGACCCAGTACTTC. The encoded protein is CAGAGQGSETQYF.

The count of this clone is one. The chain is built from TRBV6-5 and TRBJ1-1, with no clear D. The CDR3 has 15 amino acids. The V gene's germline CDR1 is MNHEY and CDR2 SVGAGI. V gave up 0 bases and J gave up 1 base, with 9 bases separating them. DNA for the CDR3: TGTGCCAGCAGTTACTCGTCATTGGCGAACACTGAAGCTTTCTTT. The encoded protein is CASSYSSLANTEAFF.

The J gene is TRBJ2-7, the V gene TRBV9; D might be TRBD2 (7 bases). The CDR3 is 14 residues long. V lost 2 bases and J 3 bases, leaving 12 bases between the germline ends. Germline loops: CDR1 SGDLS, CDR2 YYNGEE. CDR3 in amino acids: CASSVRGAGYEQYF. The CDR3 bases are TGTGCCAGCAGCGTTCGGGGGGCGGGCTACGAGCAGTACTTC.

The chain combines TRBV5-1 with TRBJ1-3; D is unresolved. CDR1 is SGHRS, CDR2 YFSETQ, per germline. The germline V and J ends were trimmed by 4 bases and 3 bases, with 8 bases remaining between them. This CDR3 comprises 13 residues. The CDR3 protein is CASSTGIGNTIYF. CDR3 DNA: TGCGCCAGCAGCACCGGTATTGGAAACACCATATATTTT.

This sequence joins TRBV28 and TRBJ2-2; the D gene is possibly TRBD2 (5 bases). The V end lost 2 bases, the J end lost 4 bases, and 11 bases lay between the germline ends. This CDR3 comprises 15 residues. The germline gives CDR1 MDHEN, CDR2 SYDVKM. DNA of the CDR3: TGTGCCAGCAGTTTAGTGAGCGGAATCACCGGGGAGCTGTTTTTT. Its protein product is CASSLVSGITGELFF.

This rearrangement joins TRBV5-1 to TRBJ2-2, with 14 bases identical to TRBD2. The length of the CDR3 is 17 residues. Losses at the gene ends were 3 bases for V and 6 bases for J; bases not matched to a gene: 7. Germline CDR1 reads SGHRS; CDR2 reads YFSETQ. The CDR3 DNA sequence: TGCGCCAGCAGCTCTGGGACTAGCGGGAGATCTGCCGGGGAGCTGTTTTTT. Encoded protein: CASSSGTSGRSAGELFF.

The chain combines TRBV19 with TRBJ2-1; tentatively, D is TRBD1 (7 bases). The V gene lost 4 bases and the J gene lost 4 bases, with 14 bases spanning the gap. Germline-derived CDR1 and CDR2 are LNHDA and SQIVND (reference sequence). CDR3 length: 15 amino acids. CDR3 in DNA: TGTGCCAGTAGTAAAAGGGGGGACAGATACAATGAGCAGTTCTTC. This gives the protein CASSKRGDRYNEQFF.

V is TRBV11-2 and J is TRBJ2-1; 13 bases align to TRBD2. CDR3 length: 17 amino acids. CDR1 and CDR2 from the germline V gene are SGHAT and FQNNGV. V lost 4 bases and J lost 3; bases outside the gene matches: 6. CDR3 sequence (DNA): TGTGCCAGCAGCTCTGGACTAGCGGGAGTCCACTACAATGAGCAGTTCTTC. Protein product: CASSSGLAGVHYNEQFF.

V is TRBV2 and J is TRBJ1-6; D gene uncertain. CDR1 is SNHLY and CDR2 is FYNNEI in the germline V gene. Trimming removed 3 bases at V and 10 bases at J, with 16 bases between. This CDR3 has 15 amino acids. Here the CDR3 reads CASSDGLVRSSPLHF. The CDR3 nucleotides are TGTGCCAGCAGTGACGGTCTAGTCCGAAGCTCACCCCTCCACTTT. Using reference TRBV2 and TRBJ1-6 for the parts outside the CDR3, the full variable domain is EPEVTQTPSHQVTQMGQEVILRCVPISNHLYFYWYRQILGQKVEFLVSFYNNEISEKSEIFDDQFSVERPDGSNFTLKIRSTKLEDSAMYFCASSDGLVRSSPLHFGNGTRLTVT.

This clone came up once. V usage is TRBV9 and J usage is TRBJ2-2; 9 nucleotides match TRBD2. Germline trimming cut 4 bases from V and 1 base from J; bases unmatched to any gene: 5. The germline V gene encodes CDR1 SGDLS and CDR2 YYNGEE. CDR3 length: 16 amino acids. CDR3 loop: CASSSNSGRNTGELFF. In DNA, the CDR3 is TGTGCCAGCAGCTCTAATAGCGGGAGGAACACCGGGGAGCTGTTTTTT.

The chain employs TRBV5-1 and TRBJ2-1; 12 bases match TRBD2. There are 16 residues in the CDR3. The ends lost 4 bases at V and 8 bases at J; junction bases unmatched: 10. Germline V gene data show CDR1 as SGHRS and CDR2 as YFSETQ. This chain's CDR3 is CASSLGTTSGSDEQFF. Written as DNA, the CDR3 is TGCGCCAGCAGCCTCGGTACGACTAGCGGGAGTGATGAGCAGTTCTTC. Variable domain in full (rest from reference TRBV5-1 and TRBJ2-1): KAGVTQTPRYLIKTRGQQVTLSCSPISGHRSVSWYQQTPGQGLQFLFEYFSETQRNKGNFPGRFSGRQFSNSRSEMNVSTLELGDSALYLCASSLGTTSGSDEQFFGPGTRLTVL.

The CDR3 protein is CASSPHRGQGDNEQFF. In DNA, the CDR3 is TGTGCCAGCAGCCCCCACCGCGGACAGGGCGACAATGAGCAGTTCTTC. The chain links TRBV7-9 to TRBJ2-1, with 8 bases lining up with TRBD1. The trim removed 5 bases at V and 5 bases at J, leaving 11 bases unmatched. From germline, CDR1 is SEHNR and CDR2 FQNEAQ (reference sequence). This CDR3 region has 16 residues. Full variable domain (missing parts from reference TRBV7-9 and TRBJ2-1): DTGVSQNPRHKITKRGQNVTFRCDPISEHNRLYWYRQTLGQGPEFLTYFQNEAQLEKSRLLSDRFSAERPKGSFSTLEIQRTEQGDSAMYLCASSPHRGQGDNEQFFGPGTRLTVL.